One and the same sample provided the 28 T cell receptor beta chains below, sequenced in a study of cytomegalovirus exposure and HLA in healthy donors. The PCR employed 60 Vbeta primers together with 13 Jbeta primers. The protocol was immunoSEQ multiplex PCR, while the TCRdb copy is restricted to in-frame clones and leaves out a portion. The repertoire holds 85,000 to 110,000 clones, with 60% to 70% as singletons. The sequencing input was PBMCs. These receptors originate from a woman aged 50 to 60 in good health and CMV-seronegative.

This clone was observed a handful of times. V gene TRBV4-1 combines with J gene TRBJ1-4, with a tentative D call TRBD1 (6 bases). Trimming took 4 bases from V and 8 from J, leaving 14 bases between them. CDR1 is MGHRA and CDR2 is YSYEKL in the germline V gene. The CDR3 is made up of 14 amino acids. Here the CDR3 reads CASSRQTGQEKLFF. As DNA, the CDR3 is TGCGCCAGCAGCCGCCAGACAGGACAAGAAAAACTGTTTTTT.

The chain is built from TRBV21-1 and TRBJ2-3; TRBD1 is the table's D call, not checked against the DNA. TRBV21-1 is recorded as a pseudogene. This CDR3 spans 14 amino acids. CDR3 DNA: TGTGCCAGCAGCAAGTTTGGCCTCAAGAATACGCAGTATTTT. It translates to CASSKFGLKNTQYF.

The chain carries TRBV19 and TRBJ2-3; the match to TRBD2 covers 11 bases. Germline V gene data show CDR1 as LNHDA and CDR2 as SQIVND (reference sequence). V was clipped by 10 bases and J by 3 bases; unmatched bases: 3. The CDR3 spans 13 residues. CDR3 DNA sequence: TGTGCCACTACTAGCGGGGGAACAGATACGCAGTATTTT. This encodes CATTSGGTDTQYF.

This clone was detected only once. The chain joins TRBV18 to TRBJ2-7, with 7 bases aligning to TRBD1. Germline loops: CDR1 KGHSH, CDR2 LQKENI. The V segment lost 0 bases and the J segment 3 bases; nucleotides outside the gene matches: 8. The CDR3 totals 16 residues. In DNA form, the CDR3 reads TGTGCCAGCTCACCACCGACAGGGAACGTTATCTACGAGCAGTACTTC. Residues: CASSPPTGNVIYEQYF.

This sequence joins TRBV7-8 and TRBJ2-5; the match to TRBD2 covers 11 bases. The germline V gene encodes CDR1 SGHVS and CDR2 FQNEAQ. This CDR3 has 17 residues. V trimming: 3 bases; J trimming: 2 bases; junction bases outside the gene matches: 8. The CDR3 spells CASSFRLAGTLQETQYF. The CDR3 region has the DNA TGTGCCAGCAGCTTTAGACTAGCGGGGACACTACAAGAGACCCAGTACTTC.

This chain joins TRBV5-8 and TRBJ2-1; 7 positions agree with TRBD1. The CDR3 covers 14 residues. J was trimmed by 6 bases and V by 4 bases; bases with no gene match: 7. The germline V gene has CDR1 SGHTS and CDR2 YDEGEE. The CDR3: CASSPGQSFNEQFF. The CDR3, as DNA: TGTGCCAGCAGCCCGGGACAGAGTTTCAATGAGCAGTTCTTC.

The chain links TRBV2 to TRBJ1-3; D is perhaps TRBD1 (5 bases). The V and J ends lost 8 bases and 0 bases respectively, with 17 bases between them. Per germline, CDR1 SNHLY and CDR2 FYNNEI. The CDR3 loop spans 16 amino acids. CDR3: CASRRGQTNSGNTIYF. CDR3 DNA: TGTGCCAGCCGACGTGGACAAACCAACTCTGGAAACACCATATATTTT.

The V and J genes are TRBV7-3 and TRBJ2-3; TRBD2 aligns across 10 bases. Unmatched junction bases numbered 6, after V lost 2 bases and J lost 7 bases. CDR3 size: 15 residues. CDR1 is SGHTA and CDR2 is FQGTGA in the germline V gene. CDR3: CASSLLAGVMNTQYF. DNA of the CDR3: TGTGCCAGCAGCTTACTAGCGGGAGTAATGAATACGCAGTATTTT.

The chain combines TRBV29-1 with TRBJ2-7; D is perhaps TRBD2 (6 bases). Between the trimmed V and J ends, which lost 6 bases and 3 bases, there was a span of 15 bases. There are 13 residues in the CDR3. Germline assignment: CDR1 SQVTM and CDR2 ANQGSEA. The CDR3 sequence is CSVEAGSLYEQYF. CDR3 sequence (DNA): TGCAGCGTAGAGGCGGGGAGCCTCTACGAGCAGTACTTC.

V is TRBV5-1 and J is TRBJ2-3, with a tentative D call TRBD1 (5 bases). V was shortened by 0 bases and J by 0 bases, with 8 bases between the two germline ends. There are 15 residues in the CDR3. Germline V gene lookup returns CDR1 SGHRS and CDR2 YFSETQ. In nucleotides, the CDR3 is TGCGCCAGCAGCTTGGGGGGCGGTAGCACAGATACGCAGTATTTT. Translated: CASSLGGGSTDTQYF.

This clone has a handful of counts. The V gene is TRBV28, the J gene TRBJ2-7; TRBD2 aligns across 7 bases. V gave up 10 bases and J gave up 6 bases; unmatched junction bases: 12. This CDR3 spans 13 amino acids. Per the germline V gene, CDR1 is MDHEN and CDR2 is SYDVKM. CDR3 residues: CANSREGLAEQYF. The CDR3 nucleotides read TGTGCCAACTCAAGGGAGGGCCTTGCCGAGCAGTACTTC.

This chain links TRBV5-4 with TRBJ2-2; 13 bases align to TRBD2. V dropped 3 bases and J dropped 4; count of bases not matched to a gene: 6. Germline-derived CDR1 and CDR2 are SGHNT and YYREEE (reference sequence). The CDR3 runs 17 residues. Written as DNA, the CDR3 is TGTGCCAGCAGCTCACCTACTAGCGGGAGGGTCACCGGGGAGCTGTTTTTT. The encoded protein is CASSSPTSGRVTGELFF.

The rearrangement links TRBV5-1 to TRBJ2-1; the D gene is possibly TRBD1 (6 bases). This CDR3 comprises 16 residues. V lost 2 bases and J lost 6, with 18 bases in between. Germline assignment: CDR1 SGHRS and CDR2 YFSETQ. The CDR3 region is CASSLPPGQRINEQFF. The CDR3, as DNA: TGCGCCAGCAGCTTACCACCGGGACAAAGGATCAATGAGCAGTTCTTC.

The chain employs TRBV19 and TRBJ2-7; a possible D gene is TRBD2 (6 bases). V lost 7 bases to trimming and J lost 8 bases, with 24 bases between them. Germline V gives CDR1 LNHDA, CDR2 SQIVND (reference sequence). The CDR3 length is 15 residues. CDR3 in DNA: TGTGCCAGTACCCCCACGCCAACTAGCAGCAGCAAGCAGTACTTC. Its translation: CASTPTPTSSSKQYF.

The chain carries TRBV4-1 and TRBJ2-5; 9 positions agree with TRBD1. The trim removed 1 base at V and 5 bases at J, leaving 8 bases unmatched. The CDR3 contains 16 residues. Germline V gene lookup returns CDR1 MGHRA and CDR2 YSYEKL. The CDR3 reads CASSQGETGGRETQYF. For the CDR3, the DNA is TGCGCCAGCAGCCAAGGGGAGACAGGGGGACGGGAGACCCAGTACTTC.

This sequence joins TRBV4-1 and TRBJ2-7, with TRBD2 matching over 9 bases. This CDR3 region has 13 residues. The V segment lost 4 bases and the J segment 3 bases; nucleotides outside the gene matches: 1. Germline CDR1 reads MGHRA; CDR2 reads YSYEKL. This CDR3 is CASSPSGIYEQYF. The CDR3, as DNA: TGCGCCAGCAGCCCTAGCGGGATCTACGAGCAGTACTTC.

This clone showed up just once. The J gene is TRBJ1-1, the V gene TRBV7-2; D is perhaps TRBD1 (6 bases). The CDR3 is 15 amino acids. Germline V lookup: CDR1 SGHTA, CDR2 FQGNSA. V dropped 5 bases and J dropped 2 bases, with 15 bases sitting between them. DNA for the CDR3: TGTGCCAGCAGCCCCTCGGGGGGCCCTAACACTGAAGCTTTCTTT. It is translated as CASSPSGGPNTEAFF.

The J gene is TRBJ2-3, the V gene TRBV5-1; no reliable D call. Germline lookup yields CDR1 SGHRS and CDR2 YFSETQ. V lost 0 bases to trimming and J lost 6 bases, with 8 bases between them. There are 13 residues in the CDR3. CDR3: CASSLAGVDTQYF. The CDR3 coding sequence is TGCGCCAGCAGCTTGGCCGGTGTGGATACGCAGTATTTT.

V gene TRBV6-1 combines with J gene TRBJ1-2; no reliable D call. From germline, CDR1 is MNHNS and CDR2 SASEGT. This CDR3 spans 13 amino acids. Trimming cost V 3 bases and J 13 bases, with 18 bases left between them. CDR3 region: CASSDERFGLVTF. CDR3 nucleotide sequence: TGTGCCAGCAGTGATGAGAGGTTCGGGTTAGTCACCTTC.

This chain connects TRBV27 to TRBJ2-1; 8 bases line up with TRBD1. With 2 bases clipped from V and 5 bases from J, the junction kept 5 bases outside the gene matches. CDR1 is MNHEY, CDR2 SMNVEV, per germline (reference sequence). The CDR3 runs 15 residues. The CDR3 bases are TGTGCCAGCAGTTTACGAGGGACAGGAAACAATGAGCAGTTCTTC. Its translation is CASSLRGTGNNEQFF.

The chain combines TRBV13 with TRBJ1-2; a weak D match, TRBD1 (5 bases). Trimming removed 0 bases from V and 0 bases from J, with 14 bases in between. CDR1 PRHDT and CDR2 FYEKMQ come from the germline V gene (reference sequence). The CDR3 has 17 amino acids. Here the CDR3 reads CASSLGRLGAANYGYTF. Here the CDR3 DNA reads TGTGCCAGCAGCTTAGGCCGCTTAGGGGCTGCTAACTATGGCTACACCTTC.

V usage is TRBV7-2 and J usage is TRBJ2-3, with D possibly being TRBD2 (5 bases). Germline values: CDR1 SGHTA, CDR2 FQGNSA. V lost 5 bases and J lost 6, with 18 bases in between. The CDR3 is 15 amino acids. CDR3 sequence: CASSPGLLARDTQYF. The CDR3 region has the DNA TGTGCCAGCAGCCCCGGACTTCTGGCGAGGGATACGCAGTATTTT.

This clone was detected only a few times. This chain connects TRBV29-1 to TRBJ2-1, with TRBD1 as a possible D gene (5 bases). Germline V gene sequence: CDR1 SQVTM, CDR2 ANQGSEA. V dropped 3 bases and J dropped 5 bases, with 14 bases sitting between them. The CDR3 is 14 amino acids. CDR3: CSVEGRVRNNEQFF. In DNA, the CDR3 is TGCAGCGTTGAGGGCAGGGTTAGGAACAATGAGCAGTTCTTC.

This chain connects TRBV27 to TRBJ2-7; the match to TRBD1 covers 8 bases. J was trimmed by 2 bases and V by 2 bases; bases with no gene match: 5. The CDR3 has 15 residues. In germline, CDR1 is MNHEY, CDR2 SMNVEV (reference sequence). DNA for the CDR3: TGTGCCAGCAGTTTACTTGGACAGGGAGCCTACGAGCAGTACTTC. This translates into CASSLLGQGAYEQYF.

The chain carries TRBV4-1 and TRBJ2-2; no clear D. Trimming left V 0 bases short and J 1 base short, with 6 bases between. CDR3 length: 15 residues. The germline CDR1 and CDR2 sequences are MGHRA and YSYEKL. CDR3 residues: CASSQDGRNTGELFF. DNA for the CDR3: TGCGCCAGCAGCCAAGATGGCAGGAACACCGGGGAGCTGTTTTTT.

The J gene is TRBJ2-7, the V gene TRBV6-6; tentative D call: TRBD2 (5 bases). Germline-derived CDR1 and CDR2 are MNHNY and SVGAGI (reference sequence). This CDR3 comprises 14 residues. V shed 2 bases and J shed 6 bases, with 14 bases lying between them. The CDR3 bases are TGTGCCAGCAGTTACCCGGTAGAGGGTACCGAGCAGTACTTC. It translates to CASSYPVEGTEQYF.

J is TRBJ2-2 and V is TRBV7-7; the D gene is possibly TRBD2 (6 bases). This CDR3 comprises 11 residues. Germline V lookup: CDR1 SSHAT, CDR2 FNYEAQ (reference sequence). The CDR3 here is CASGDTGELFF. The CDR3, as DNA: TGTGCTAGCGGAGACACCGGGGAGCTGTTTTTT.

This clone is deemed medium-sized. This chain links TRBV5-4 with TRBJ2-7; tentatively, D is TRBD1 (6 bases). CDR1 SGHNT and CDR2 YYREEE come from the germline V gene (reference sequence). Trimming removed 0 bases from V and 3 bases from J, with 10 bases in between. The CDR3 is 14 residues long. The CDR3 reads CASSLALDSYEQYF. DNA for the CDR3: TGTGCCAGCAGCTTGGCCCTGGACAGCTACGAGCAGTACTTC.